One sample yielded the 9 T cell receptor beta chains listed below, sequenced in a study of shared clonotypes between healthy human individuals. Data came from immunoSEQ multiplex PCR; TCRdb stores just in-frame clones and leaves some out. The repertoire holds about half a million clones, roughly 77% seen once, with roughly 13% in the top ten. The sample taken for sequencing was PBMCs. Receptors originate from a woman in her thirties or forties in good health. Some clones in this sample may be carry-over from other donors' samples.

The V call is TRBV5-1, the J call TRBJ1-1; D is perhaps TRBD1 (5 bases). The CDR3 loop spans 14 amino acids. Germline V gives CDR1 SGHRS, CDR2 YFSETQ. Deletions cut 3 bases from V and 3 bases from J, with 12 bases between. The CDR3 DNA is TGCGCCAGCAGCTCCACAGGATGGGACACTGAAGCTTTCTTT. Its protein product is CASSSTGWDTEAFF.

The gene calls are TRBV5-5 and TRBJ2-7; TRBD1 matches 11 bases. V shed 3 bases, J shed 4 bases, and the junction held 6 bases outside the gene matches. CDR1 is SGHKS and CDR2 is YYEKEE in the germline V gene (reference sequence). The CDR3 runs 15 residues. The CDR3 DNA reads TGTGCCAGCAGCTCGCCGGGACAGGGGGGTTACGAGCAGTACTTC. Encoded protein: CASSSPGQGGYEQYF.

V and J are TRBV7-7 and TRBJ2-2; D may be TRBD2 (6 bases). V shed 1 base and J shed 4 bases, with 10 bases lying between them. CDR3 length: 15 residues. Germline V gene data show CDR1 as SSHAT and CDR2 as FNYEAQ (reference sequence). CDR3 in amino acids: CASSLDGGATGELFF. As DNA, the CDR3 is TGTGCCAGCAGCTTAGACGGGGGAGCCACCGGGGAGCTGTTTTTT.

The V and J genes are TRBV2 and TRBJ1-1; tentative D call: TRBD1 (5 bases). V shed 5 bases and J shed 11 bases, with 18 bases lying between them. The CDR3 contains 13 residues. In germline, CDR1 is SNHLY, CDR2 FYNNEI. CDR3: CASSTSGQPRAFF. Written as DNA, the CDR3 is TGTGCCAGCAGTACGTCAGGGCAGCCTAGGGCTTTCTTT.

The J gene is TRBJ2-1, the V gene TRBV5-1; TRBD2 might be the D (6 bases). The CDR3 contains 18 residues. Trimming removed 2 bases from V and 2 bases from J, with 20 bases in between. The germline CDR1 and CDR2 sequences are SGHRS and YFSETQ. CDR3 sequence reads: CASSLILRRGAAYNEQFF. DNA for the CDR3: TGCGCCAGCAGCTTAATCCTTCGTCGCGGGGCCGCCTACAATGAGCAGTTCTTC.

This chain links TRBV10-2 with TRBJ2-3; 10 positions match TRBD2. The CDR3 sequence is 13 residues long. The V gene end was trimmed by 7 bases and the J gene end by 5 bases; junction bases not matched to a gene: 3. Germline CDR1 is WSHSY and CDR2 is SAAADI. The CDR3 loop is CASTLAGEDTQYF. DNA for the CDR3: TGCGCCAGCACTCTAGCGGGAGAAGATACGCAGTATTTT.

This chain connects TRBV2 to TRBJ1-5; the D is unclear. The CDR3 consists of 16 residues. V was trimmed by 2 bases and J by 0 bases, leaving 11 bases between them. Germline CDR1 is SNHLY and CDR2 is FYNNEI. In DNA form, the CDR3 reads TGTGCCAGCAGTGAACGGTGGGATTTTAGCAATCAGCCCCAGCATTTT. Translating gives CASSERWDFSNQPQHF.

The V call is TRBV5-1, the J call TRBJ2-2, with D uncertain. Germline V gene sequence: CDR1 SGHRS, CDR2 YFSETQ. CDR3 length: 16 amino acids. V was pared by 4 bases and J by 1 base, with 14 bases between. CDR3 DNA: TGCGCCAGCAGCCCCTGGGCTAACGGGAACACCGGGGAGCTGTTTTTT. This sequence encodes CASSPWANGNTGELFF.

Only one count was recorded for this clone. This chain connects TRBV27 to TRBJ1-6; no clear D gene. The CDR3 runs to 14 residues. Germline lookup yields CDR1 MNHEY and CDR2 SMNVEV (reference sequence). Trimming shortened V by 0 bases and J by 7 bases, and 7 bases separated the two germline ends. CDR3 amino acids: CASSLSGQNSPLHF. The CDR3 DNA follows: TGTGCCAGCAGTTTATCCGGGCAGAATTCACCCCTCCACTTT.